The 22 T cell receptor beta chains given below trace back to one sample, sequenced in a study of CD8 T cells in Susac syndrome. Random-hexamer reverse transcription was applied to about 0.5 to 1 ug RNA. TCRdb re-called the immunoSEQ multiplex PCR reads through MiXCR, storing one row per CDR3 protein. The sample contains more than 250,000 distinct CDR3 sequences, around 90% of which appear only once. The sequenced material came from CD4+ T cells from PBMCs. The receptors stem from a human donor with multiple sclerosis.

The chain combines TRBV5-1 with TRBJ2-1; D may be TRBD1 or TRBD2 (5 bases each). Germline V gives CDR1 SGHRS, CDR2 YFSETQ. V shed 0 bases and J shed 6 bases, with 10 bases lying between them. The CDR3 loop spans 14 amino acids. The CDR3, as DNA: TGCGCCAGCAGCTTGGGGGACGAAATCAATGAGCAGTTCTTC. It encodes CASSLGDEINEQFF. The full variable domain, completed using reference TRBV5-1 and TRBJ2-1, is KAGVTQTPRYLIKTRGQQVTLSCSPISGHRSVSWYQQTPGQGLQFLFEYFSETQRNKGNFPGRFSGRQFSNSRSEMNVSTLELGDSALYLCASSLGDEINEQFFGPGTRLTVL.

The chain uses TRBV9 and TRBJ2-1; D gene uncertain. Trimming stripped 1 base from V and 11 bases from J, with 19 bases between. The CDR3 extends over 15 amino acids. Germline CDR1 SGDLS, CDR2 YYNGEE. CDR3 coding DNA: TGTGCCAGCAGCGTATATCAGTCGACCGCGGAACAGCAGTTCTTC. Its protein is CASSVYQSTAEQQFF.

The chain carries TRBV7-9 and TRBJ1-4; tentatively, D is TRBD1 (5 bases). The CDR3 has 14 residues. The V and J ends lost 5 bases and 11 bases respectively, with 18 bases between them. Germline CDR1 reads SEHNR; CDR2 reads FQNEAQ (reference sequence). The CDR3 DNA sequence: TGTGCCAGCAGCCCGAGCGAGGGGCTAGCTAAACTGTTTTTT. Its protein is CASSPSEGLAKLFF. The full variable domain, completed using reference TRBV7-9 and TRBJ1-4, is DTGVSQNPRHKITKRGQNVTFRCDPISEHNRLYWYRQTLGQGPEFLTYFQNEAQLEKSRLLSDRFSAERPKGSFSTLEIQRTEQGDSAMYLCASSPSEGLAKLFFGSGTQLSVL.

The chain joins TRBV6-1 to TRBJ2-7; 7 nucleotides agree with TRBD2. V was clipped by 0 bases and J by 2 bases; unmatched bases: 4. CDR1 is MNHNS and CDR2 is SASEGT in the germline V gene. This CDR3 region has 15 residues. CDR3: CASSEAGGGPYEQYF. Here the CDR3 DNA reads TGTGCCAGCAGTGAAGCGGGGGGGGGTCCCTACGAGCAGTACTTC.

The chain has TRBV24-1 and TRBJ2-2; TRBD2 is a possible D gene (5 bases). The CDR3 has 15 amino acids. Trimming removed 4 bases from V and 4 bases from J, with 12 bases in between. Germline values: CDR1 KGHDR, CDR2 SFDVKD. DNA for the CDR3: TGTGCCACCAGTGACCCCGGCGGGCCCACCGGGGAGCTGTTTTTT. Encoded protein: CATSDPGGPTGELFF.

This chain uses TRBV6-1 with TRBJ2-2; maybe TRBD2 (5 bases). V lost 2 bases and J 5 bases, leaving 9 bases between the germline ends. The germline CDR1 and CDR2 sequences are MNHNS and SASEGT. The CDR3 spans 14 residues. The CDR3 DNA sequence: TGTGCCAGCAGTGAAAGGAGGTGGACCGGGGAGCTGTTTTTT. Translation: CASSERRWTGELFF.

The gene calls are TRBV7-8 and TRBJ2-1; possible D gene TRBD2, 7 bases. The CDR3 spans 15 residues. V was trimmed by 1 base and J by 7 bases, leaving 14 bases between them. CDR1 SGHVS and CDR2 FQNEAQ come from the germline V gene. CDR3 DNA: TGTGCCAGCAGCTTAGTGGGGGGGGGCCTGAATGAGCAGTTCTTC. It translates to CASSLVGGGLNEQFF.

The chain couples TRBV15 to TRBJ1-5; 8 bases match TRBD1. The CDR3 runs 18 residues. The V gene's germline CDR1 is LNHNV and CDR2 YYDKDF (reference sequence). V shed 0 bases, J shed 2 bases, and the junction held 9 bases outside the gene matches. DNA of the CDR3: TGTGCCACCAGCAGAGAACGACATCAGACAGGGGGCAATCAGCCCCAGCATTTT. Translating gives CATSRERHQTGGNQPQHF.

The chain has TRBV7-9 and TRBJ1-4; 7 bases fit TRBD1. The CDR3 totals 15 residues. Unmatched junction bases numbered 6, after V lost 1 base and J lost 7 bases. CDR1 SEHNR and CDR2 FQNEAQ come from the germline V gene (reference sequence). The CDR3 is CASSLGDRRGEKLFF. CDR3 in DNA: TGTGCCAGCAGCTTAGGGGACAGAAGAGGTGAAAAACTGTTTTTT.

The chain joins TRBV7-9 to TRBJ2-3, with TRBD1 matching over 7 bases. The CDR3 covers 16 residues. From germline, CDR1 is SEHNR and CDR2 FQNEAQ (reference sequence). The V and J ends lost 5 bases and 4 bases, in that order; junction bases with no gene match: 12. CDR3 nucleotides: TGTGCCAGCAGCGCGGCCACAGGGGTCGCCGCAGATACGCAGTATTTT. Its protein product is CASSAATGVAADTQYF.

V and J are TRBV27 and TRBJ2-1; 10 bases are a match to TRBD1. V lost 3 bases and J lost 6; bases outside the gene matches: 11. Germline V CDR1 and CDR2: MNHEY, SMNVEV (reference sequence). The CDR3 loop spans 17 amino acids. The CDR3 reads CASSFYVLGQGRNEQFF. CDR3 nucleotide sequence: TGTGCCAGCAGTTTTTATGTCCTGGGACAGGGGCGCAATGAGCAGTTCTTC.

This chain joins TRBV7-9 and TRBJ1-5; D not certain. This CDR3 contains 14 residues. Per germline, CDR1 SEHNR and CDR2 FQNEAQ (reference sequence). V gave up 5 bases and J gave up 3 bases, with 11 bases separating them. The CDR3 sequence is CASSRGGVNQPQHF. CDR3 in DNA: TGTGCCAGCAGCCGGGGAGGTGTCAATCAGCCCCAGCATTTT.

The V gene is TRBV5-1, the J gene TRBJ2-3; TRBD2 matches at 10 bases. The CDR3 is 16 amino acids. With 3 bases clipped from V and 1 base from J, the junction kept 5 bases outside the gene matches. Germline V CDR1 and CDR2: SGHRS, YFSETQ. The CDR3 DNA is TGCGCCAGCAGCTCCCGGACTAGCGGAGGCACAGATACGCAGTATTTT. Translating gives CASSSRTSGGTDTQYF.

The rearrangement uses TRBV29-1 and TRBJ2-3; TRBD2 matches 7 bases. This CDR3 contains 15 residues. Looked up from germline, CDR1 is SQVTM and CDR2 is ANQGSEA. V shed 6 bases and J 2 bases; nucleotides not matched to a gene: 11. As DNA, the CDR3 is TGCAGCGTCCGTGCTAGCGGAGCTATCACAGATACGCAGTATTTT. This encodes CSVRASGAITDTQYF.

The chain recombines TRBV7-3 with TRBJ2-1; D ambiguous. Germline V CDR1 and CDR2: SGHTA, FQGTGA. The CDR3 is 15 amino acids. The V end lost 0 bases, the J end lost 5 bases, and 11 bases lay between the germline ends. As DNA, the CDR3 is TGTGCCAGCAGCTTAACGGGAAGGACCGACAATGAGCAGTTCTTC. Encoded protein: CASSLTGRTDNEQFF.

The chain combines TRBV6-2 or TRBV6-3 with TRBJ2-1; 7 bases are a match to TRBD2. The length of the CDR3 is 14 residues. Germline V gene lookup returns CDR1 MNHEY and CDR2 SVGEGT. Germline trimming cut 4 bases from V and 9 bases from J; bases unmatched to any gene: 9. CDR3: CASSLTGGLGEQFF. DNA for the CDR3: TGTGCCAGCAGTTTAACGGGAGGATTGGGTGAGCAGTTCTTC.

This chain uses TRBV12-3 or TRBV12-4 with TRBJ2-3; 11 bases align to TRBD2. This CDR3 contains 16 residues. V shed 6 bases and J 5 bases; nucleotides not matched to a gene: 10. In DNA form, the CDR3 reads TGTGCCAGCAGACGGGGACTAGCGGAGGGGGGAGATACGCAGTATTTT. Encoded protein: CASRRGLAEGGDTQYF.

The chain carries TRBV13 and TRBJ1-4; D unresolved. The CDR3 is 15 amino acids. CDR1 is PRHDT, CDR2 FYEKMQ, per germline (reference sequence). Trimming removed 5 bases at V and 8 bases at J, with 18 bases between. The DNA of the CDR3 is TGTGCCAGCAGCCGGCGGGCCGATCCCAGCGAAAAACTGTTTTTT. Protein: CASSRRADPSEKLFF.

The chain employs TRBV9 and TRBJ1-1; no definite D call. V was clipped by 0 bases and J by 0 bases, with 6 bases between them. Germline CDR1 and CDR2: SGDLS and YYNGEE. The CDR3 is 14 residues long. The CDR3 is CASSVVSLNTEAFF. In DNA form, the CDR3 reads TGTGCCAGCAGCGTAGTTAGTCTGAACACTGAAGCTTTCTTT.

V is TRBV5-1 and J is TRBJ2-2; D uncertain. Germline V gene sequence: CDR1 SGHRS, CDR2 YFSETQ. This CDR3 has 15 amino acids. V lost 4 bases to trimming and J lost 0 bases, with 10 bases between them. The CDR3 DNA follows: TGCGCCAGCAGCCCGGCGTCATCGAACACCGGGGAGCTGTTTTTT. Translation: CASSPASSNTGELFF.

The genes are TRBV27 and TRBJ2-7; 9 bases map to TRBD1. This CDR3 region has 16 residues. In germline, CDR1 is MNHEY, CDR2 SMNVEV (reference sequence). Trimming removed 3 bases from V and 7 bases from J; junction bases left unmatched: 13. The CDR3 region has the DNA TGTGCCAGCAGTTTTAGGAGACAGGGGGAATCGGGGGAGCAGTACTTC. The encoded protein is CASSFRRQGESGEQYF.

V and J are TRBV30 and TRBJ1-3; weak D call: TRBD1 (5 bases). This CDR3 is built from 18 residues. In germline, CDR1 is GTSNPN, CDR2 SVGIG (reference sequence). V lost 4 bases, J lost 0 bases, and 22 bases lay in between. CDR3 sequence reads: CAWIPSFSGTSSGNTIYF. CDR3 sequence (DNA): TGTGCCTGGATTCCGAGCTTCTCAGGGACCAGCTCTGGAAACACCATATATTTT. Full variable domain (remainder filled in from reference TRBV30 and TRBJ1-3): SQTIHQWPATLVQPVGSPLSLECTVEGTSNPNLYWYRQAAGRGLQLLFYSVGIGQISSEVPQNLSASRPQDRQFILSSKKLLLSDSGFYLCAWIPSFSGTSSGNTIYFGEGSWLTVV.